The sequence of this T cell receptor (beta chain) was determined in a study of T-cell reconstitution after alpha-beta-depleted transplantation in children. The germline CDR1 and CDR2 sequences are ENHRY and SYGVKD. V lost 3 bases to trimming and J lost 3 bases, with 8 bases between them. The length of the CDR3 is 13 residues. Notes on the study in general: T-cell numbers and diversity one year post-transplant derived largely from freshly generated T cells. Reports say that about two months after transplant, the alpha-beta T cells came out of several hundred graft clones that had expanded. Several patients had high TCRbeta diversity at day 60; it came from surviving recipient T cells and thymic progenitors.

The TCRbeta library was prepared with unique molecular identifiers. TCRdb reprocessed the PCR reads with MiXCR, giving one entry per CDR3 protein. In the table there are 540,000 or so distinct CDR3 sequences, roughly 24% of which are singletons. This clonotype was seen many times. Its target is not known. This clonotype was obtained from a boy younger than two who had a stem cell transplant for acute myeloid leukemia, so the T cells may come from the graft donor. The source was PBMCs, mostly from graft donor cells, collected 360 days after TCRalphabeta/CD19-depleted stem cell transplant. The chain uses TRBV10-3 and TRBJ2-5; D is perhaps TRBD2 (5 bases). CDR3 bases: TGTGCCATCAGTGAACTAGTGGAAGAGACCCAGTACTTC. Translation: CAISELVEETQYF.